This TCR beta chain came from a study of T-cell memory formation after mild COVID-19. Study-level background: Largely, TCR clusters stayed within a single donor. Points from the study as a whole: Contracting CD8+ clones were enriched in EMRA, CD4+ mainly in CM and EM. Clones contracting across day 15 to 85 had a balanced CD4/CD8 profile; later expanding clones leaned CD4+.

TCR alpha and TCR beta cDNA libraries carrying sample barcodes and UMIs came from 5'RACE with constant-segment primers. Each CDR3 protein is one row after TCRdb ran MiXCR on the 5' RACE reads. The sample contains about 410,000 distinct CDR3 sequences, more than 15% of which appear only once. A remark on this clonotype: Its antigen is still unknown.

CDR1 and CDR2 (germline): MNHEY, SVGEGT. The CDR3 contains 12 residues. With 0 bases removed from V and 15 bases from J, the gap between germline ends came to 12 bases. This clonotype was sampled from a man younger than 35 who had mild COVID-19 (a few samples of this study predate the infection). Cell type and time point are not known. This sequence joins TRBV6-2 or TRBV6-3 and TRBJ2-1; no definite D call. Input material: PBMCs or a T cell subset sorted from them (not recorded which). The CDR3 DNA reads as TGTGCCAGCAGTTACTCGAGAGGCCAGCCGTTCTTC. Amino acids: CASSYSRGQPFF.